This entry lists 24 T cell receptor beta chains sequenced from one sample in a study of T-cell memory formation after mild COVID-19 (dated by TCRdb to 2020 to 2023). Library preparation was by 5' RACE. Instrument used: Illumina NovaSeq 6000. TCRdb itself trimmed the public reads at Q25 with fastp, ran MiXCR and retained productive beta chains. For every CDR3 protein sequence, its rows merge into one entry that carries the most common genes and DNA. In all, the sample holds about 240,000 distinct CDR3 sequences, and 9.4% of those were seen once. The ten most abundant clones make up 22% of the sample. Sequences were obtained from PBMCs or a T cell subset sorted from them (not recorded which). All receptors come from a man between 18 and 29 years old who had mild COVID-19 (a few samples of this study predate the infection). The sample titles of this study are shuffled in the database, so cell type and time point are left out; the donor was told from shared clones.

This clonotype was picked up a small number of times. The chain employs TRBV7-9 and TRBJ1-2; D is ambiguous. The CDR3 is made up of 12 amino acids. Germline V CDR1 and CDR2: SEHNR, FQNEAQ (reference sequence). The V gene lost 5 bases and the J gene lost 4 bases, with 8 bases spanning the gap. The CDR3, as DNA: TGTGCCAGCAGCCCTTATGCCTATGGCTACACCTTC. Translation: CASSPYAYGYTF.

The genes are TRBV7-3 and TRBJ2-5; TRBD2 matches 7 bases. The length of the CDR3 is 15 residues. J was trimmed by 2 bases and V by 1 base; bases with no gene match: 4. CDR1 SGHTA and CDR2 FQGTGA come from the germline V gene. The DNA for the CDR3 is TGTGCCAGCAGCTTAAACGCGGGGGAACAAGAGACCCAGTACTTC. This translates into CASSLNAGEQETQYF.

In its sample, this clonotype was seen a few times. The rearrangement uses TRBV29-1 and TRBJ1-2; a possible D gene is TRBD1 (5 bases). The CDR3 consists of 14 residues. Germline V gene sequence: CDR1 SQVTM, CDR2 ANQGSEA. Trimming cost V 2 bases and J 0 bases, with 10 bases left between them. This CDR3 reads CSVELGVANYGYTF. The CDR3 nucleotides are TGCAGCGTTGAACTGGGGGTGGCTAACTATGGCTACACCTTC.

This clonotype was detected ten times or more. CDR3 sequence reads: CASSSNLDETQYF. The CDR3 DNA reads as TGTGCCAGCAGTTCCAACCTCGACGAGACCCAGTACTTC. V and J are TRBV12-3 or TRBV12-4 and TRBJ2-5; D gene ambiguous. Trimming took off 4 bases at V and 5 bases at J, with 11 bases between the two ends. The CDR3 length is 13 residues.

There are many counts of this clonotype. The chain has TRBV6-6 and TRBJ2-7; tentative D call: TRBD1 (5 bases). Trimming took 0 bases from V and 6 from J, leaving 12 bases between them. CDR3 length: 14 residues. Germline-derived CDR1 and CDR2 are MNHNY and SVGAGI (reference sequence). For the CDR3, the DNA is TGTGCCAGCAGTTACTCTCAGGGCCCGGGCGAGCAGTACGTC. Its translation is CASSYSQGPGEQYV.

This clonotype was counted at least ten times. This chain joins TRBV5-1 and TRBJ2-5; perhaps TRBD1 as D (5 bases). This CDR3 is built from 14 residues. Trimming stripped 0 bases from V and 5 bases from J, with 11 bases between. Germline CDR1 and CDR2: SGHRS and YFSETQ. The chain's CDR3 is CASSLGQGGETQYF. For the CDR3, the DNA is TGCGCCAGCAGCTTGGGTCAGGGTGGGGAGACCCAGTACTTC.

This sequence joins TRBV10-3 and TRBJ2-7; D is undetermined. Germline lookup yields CDR1 ENHRY and CDR2 SYGVKD. CDR3 size: 13 residues. Trimming took off 3 bases at V and 1 base at J, with 7 bases between the two ends. The CDR3, as DNA: TGTGCCATCAGTGATGACGTTTCCTACGAGCAGTACTTC. This encodes CAISDDVSYEQYF.

This clonotype was recorded many times. The chain joins TRBV5-1 to TRBJ2-5; the match to TRBD1 covers 10 bases. J gave up 5 bases and V 2 bases, and 6 bases lay outside the gene matches. The CDR3 sequence is 15 residues long. Germline CDR1 reads SGHRS; CDR2 reads YFSETQ. CDR3 sequence: CASSFRQGAGETQYF. The CDR3, as DNA: TGCGCCAGCAGCTTCCGACAGGGGGCAGGGGAGACCCAGTACTTC.

This clonotype came up a few times. The chain combines TRBV4-3 with TRBJ2-3; D gene ambiguous. Germline assignment: CDR1 LGHNA and CDR2 YSLEER. Trimming removed 0 bases at V and 1 base at J, with 17 bases between. This CDR3 region has 18 residues. CDR3: CASSQDQVTSHRTDTQYF. The DNA of the CDR3 is TGCGCCAGCAGCCAAGATCAAGTGACTTCCCACCGCACAGATACGCAGTATTTT.

The sample holds a few counts of this clonotype. The chain uses TRBV12-3 or TRBV12-4 and TRBJ1-5, with no clear D. The CDR3 sequence is 14 residues long. Between the trimmed V and J ends, which lost 3 bases and 7 bases, there was a span of 13 bases. CDR3 bases: TGTGCCAGCAGTTTTCAGGCAGGTCGACAGCCCCAGCATTTT. Residues: CASSFQAGRQPQHF.

In this sample, this clonotype turned up a few times. The gene calls are TRBV6-6 and TRBJ2-2; D is possibly TRBD2 (6 bases). Trimming pared 4 bases from V and 7 bases from J, leaving 22 bases between. Germline CDR1 MNHNY, CDR2 SVGAGI (reference sequence). This CDR3 is 17 amino acids long. CDR3 nucleotide sequence: TGTGCCAGCAGTTCCTTTAGTGGGGGGATTCGAAACGGGGAGCTGTTTTTT. Its protein product is CASSSFSGGIRNGELFF.

This clonotype was seen only a few times. The rearrangement joins TRBV4-1 to TRBJ2-7; unclear D gene. V was trimmed by 4 bases and J by 1 base, leaving 11 bases between them. The CDR3 totals 14 residues. The germline gives CDR1 MGHRA, CDR2 YSYEKL. CDR3 sequence reads: CASSLSYGSYEQYV. CDR3 bases: TGCGCCAGCAGCCTATCGTACGGGTCCTACGAGCAGTACGTC.

This clonotype was picked up many times. The V call is TRBV4-1, the J call TRBJ1-2; D is undetermined. The CDR3 consists of 16 residues. V was clipped by 0 bases and J by 4 bases, with 15 bases between them. In germline, CDR1 is MGHRA, CDR2 YSYEKL. This CDR3 reads CASSQEIATPRYGYTF. The CDR3 bases are TGCGCCAGCAGCCAAGAGATTGCCACCCCCCGCTATGGCTACACCTTC.

This clonotype has more than one count but fewer than ten. The V call is TRBV4-1, the J call TRBJ1-4; no reliable D call. The V and J ends lost 4 bases and 2 bases respectively, with 11 bases between them. Germline V lookup: CDR1 MGHRA, CDR2 YSYEKL. The CDR3 loop spans 15 amino acids. The DNA of the CDR3 is TGCGCCAGCAGCCCCTACTCGGGGACTAATGAAAAACTGTTTTTT. It encodes CASSPYSGTNEKLFF.

This clonotype was counted once. This chain connects TRBV5-4 to TRBJ2-2; D remains ambiguous. V lost 2 bases and J lost 0, with 20 bases in between. The CDR3 has 19 residues. Germline values: CDR1 SGHNT, CDR2 YYREEE (reference sequence). The CDR3 bases are TGTGCCAGCAGCTTACCCTCACGACAAGGCCGAGCGAACACCGGGGAGCTGTTTTTT. The encoded protein is CASSLPSRQGRANTGELFF.

This clonotype showed up many times. This chain connects TRBV27 to TRBJ2-7; no definite D call. Between the trimmed V and J ends, which lost 5 bases and 1 base, there was a span of 9 bases. Germline CDR1 is MNHEY and CDR2 is SMNVEV (reference sequence). CDR3 length: 13 amino acids. Written as DNA, the CDR3 is TGTGCCAGCAGTCACGGGCCATCCTACGAGCAGTACGTC. It yields the protein CASSHGPSYEQYV.

The CDR3 here is CASSSSRVSDGYTF. As DNA, the CDR3 is TGCGCCAGCAGCTCGTCTAGAGTTTCGGATGGCTACACCTTC. The J gene is TRBJ1-2, the V gene TRBV5-1; D not certain. The V gene's germline CDR1 is SGHRS and CDR2 YFSETQ. This CDR3 has 14 amino acids. The V end lost 3 bases, the J end lost 6 bases, and 15 bases lay between the germline ends.

A few counts support this clonotype. This sequence joins TRBV9 and TRBJ2-5, with a possible D match to TRBD2 (6 bases). Germline CDR1 reads SGDLS; CDR2 reads YYNGEE. The CDR3 is made up of 15 amino acids. V was clipped by 4 bases and J by 7 bases, with 20 bases between them. This CDR3 reads CASSSSGTGDGTQYF. In DNA, the CDR3 is TGTGCCAGCAGCTCCTCGGGGACGGGGGATGGGACCCAGTACTTC.

This clonotype was detected only a few times. The chain employs TRBV6-2 or TRBV6-3 and TRBJ2-3; 7 bases are shared with TRBD2. V was pared by 6 bases and J by 5 bases, with 11 bases of the junction left unmatched. The CDR3 spans 15 residues. Germline assignment: CDR1 MNHEY and CDR2 SVGEGT. The CDR3 sequence: CASSRERGSIDTQYF. For the CDR3, the DNA is TGTGCCAGCAGCCGTGAGCGGGGAAGTATAGATACGCAGTATTTT.

This clonotype was counted ten times or more. The V gene is TRBV5-1, the J gene TRBJ2-4; 8 bases are shared with TRBD2. CDR1 and CDR2 from the germline V gene are SGHRS and YFSETQ. There are 14 residues in the CDR3. Trimming cost V 0 bases and J 8 bases; bases outside gene matches: 4. The CDR3 coding sequence is TGCGCCAGCAGCTTGGATTCCGGGGGGGACATTCAGTACTTC. Translation: CASSLDSGGDIQYF. The whole variable domain, remainder taken from reference TRBV5-1 and TRBJ2-4, is KAGVTQTPRYLIKTRGQQVTLSCSPISGHRSVSWYQQTPGQGLQFLFEYFSETQRNKGNFPGRFSGRQFSNSRSEMNVSTLELGDSALYLCASSLDSGGDIQYFGAGTRLSVL.

This clonotype turned up a few times. The chain carries TRBV20-1 and TRBJ2-7, with 7 bases fitting TRBD2. The trim removed 0 bases at V and 2 bases at J, leaving 4 bases unmatched. CDR3 size: 14 residues. CDR1 is DFQATT and CDR2 is SNEGSKA in the germline V gene (reference sequence). The CDR3 nucleotides read TGCAGTGCTAGAGATCTGGGGGGGGCCTACGAGCAGTACGTC. Translating it yields CSARDLGGAYEQYV.

This clonotype was detected a few times. The rearrangement uses TRBV6-5 and TRBJ2-3, with D possibly being TRBD1 (6 bases). This CDR3 has 14 amino acids. V was clipped by 3 bases and J by 5 bases, with 12 bases between them. Germline values: CDR1 MNHEY, CDR2 SVGAGI. The CDR3 DNA is TGTGCCAGCAGTTATTCCACAGGGAGAGATACGCAGTATTTT. Its translation: CASSYSTGRDTQYF.

The chain has TRBV2 and TRBJ1-6, with D maybe TRBD1 (5 bases). Germline V gene sequence: CDR1 SNHLY, CDR2 FYNNEI. Trimming shortened V by 6 bases and J by 9 bases, and 18 bases separated the two germline ends. The CDR3 runs 15 residues. The CDR3 region is CASSDGGTGRSPLHF. The DNA of the CDR3 is TGTGCCAGCAGCGATGGGGGGACGGGCCGTTCACCCCTCCACTTT.

This clonotype was seen a few times. The chain recombines TRBV7-6 with TRBJ2-3, with D unresolved. The CDR3 loop spans 15 amino acids. V lost 1 base, J lost 1 base, and 9 bases lay in between. Germline CDR1 and CDR2: SGHVS and FNYEAQ. The CDR3 reads CASSLENSGTDTQYF. For the CDR3, the DNA is TGTGCCAGCAGCTTAGAAAACAGCGGCACAGATACGCAGTATTTT. The variable domain in full, with the rest retrieved from reference TRBV7-6 and TRBJ2-3, is GAGVSQSPRYKVTKRGQDVALRCDPISGHVSLYWYRQALGQGPEFLTYFNYEAQQDKSGLPNDRFSAERPEGSISTLTIQRTEQRDSAMYRCASSLENSGTDTQYFGPGTRLTVL.